Below, 30 T cell receptor beta chains from the same sample are listed, as sequenced in a study of Ad26.COV2.S vaccination and SARS-CoV-2 variants. Treatment: over 15 received Ad26.COV2.S at low or high dose, single or two shots; about 5 received placebo; per-sample allocation not given. The samples were gathered on day 63 after the first injection of vaccine or placebo. Sequencing used immunoSEQ multiplex PCR; TCRdb keeps in-frame clones, though not all of them. The sample contains a few hundred thousand clones, around 90% of which appear only once. Sequenced here: peripheral blood, sampled in a trial of Ad26.COV2.S vaccine versus placebo. Receptor source: a person aged 18-60 years who received the Ad26.COV2.S COVID-19 vaccine or a placebo.

This clone was recorded only once. The chain recombines TRBV7-9 with TRBJ2-1; 16 nucleotides match TRBD2. This CDR3 contains 16 residues. V dropped 5 bases and J dropped 9; count of bases not matched to a gene: 7. Germline loops: CDR1 SEHNR, CDR2 FQNEAQ (reference sequence). CDR3 in amino acids: CASSRSGLAGGFEQFF. The CDR3 nucleotides are TGTGCCAGCAGCCGATCGGGACTAGCGGGAGGGTTTGAGCAGTTCTTC.

V and J are TRBV20-1 and TRBJ2-5; D unclear. The V gene's germline CDR1 is DFQATT and CDR2 SNEGSKA (reference sequence). This CDR3 spans 14 amino acids. Trimming left V 3 bases short and J 4 bases short, with 15 bases between. CDR3 sequence (DNA): TGCAGTGCTAGTAGCTCCGGGCGAGGAGAGACCCAGTACTTC. The encoded protein is CSASSSGRGETQYF.

J is TRBJ2-7 and V is TRBV29-1; D may be TRBD1 (6 bases). V lost 4 bases to trimming and J lost 5 bases, with 12 bases between them. The V gene's germline CDR1 is SQVTM and CDR2 ANQGSEA. The CDR3 is made up of 12 amino acids. The chain's CDR3 is CSVVTGFDEQYF. The DNA of the CDR3 is TGCAGCGTTGTGACAGGTTTCGACGAGCAGTACTTC.

The J gene is TRBJ1-4, the V gene TRBV21-1; the D call in the table, TRBD1, was not verified against the DNA. TRBV21-1 represents a pseudogene. The CDR3 contains 18 residues. The CDR3 DNA is TGTGCCAGCGCCTCAGGGGTTCCGTTTCTCAATGGTAATGAAAAACTGTTTTTT. Amino acids: CASASGVPFLNGNEKLFF.

The V gene is TRBV5-4, the J gene TRBJ2-5, with no clear D. Germline CDR1 and CDR2: SGHNT and YYREEE (reference sequence). The CDR3 has 14 amino acids. Trimming left V 0 bases short and J 2 bases short, with 8 bases between. In DNA, the CDR3 is TGTGCCAGCAGCTTGGGTCAGTCACAAGAGACCCAGTACTTC. This gives the protein CASSLGQSQETQYF.

The chain combines TRBV6-5 with TRBJ2-5; D tentatively fits TRBD1 or TRBD2 (6 bases each). Trimming cost V 2 bases and J 7 bases, with 17 bases left between them. CDR3 length: 15 amino acids. In germline, CDR1 is MNHEY, CDR2 SVGAGI. CDR3 region: CASSYPRGGGGTQYF. In nucleotides, the CDR3 is TGTGCCAGCAGTTACCCGCGAGGAGGGGGAGGGACCCAGTACTTC.

The chain couples TRBV19 to TRBJ1-6; 7 bases are shared with TRBD1. This CDR3 is built from 14 residues. Germline assignment: CDR1 LNHDA and CDR2 SQIVND (reference sequence). Trimming cost V 9 bases and J 8 bases; bases outside gene matches: 10. CDR3 sequence reads: CASHDRAGYSPLHF. In DNA form, the CDR3 reads TGTGCCAGCCACGACAGGGCGGGCTATTCACCCCTCCACTTT.

V gene TRBV27 combines with J gene TRBJ1-1; 11 bases fit TRBD1. The CDR3 runs to 16 residues. V trimming: 5 bases; J trimming: 4 bases; junction bases outside the gene matches: 9. CDR1 MNHEY and CDR2 SMNVEV come from the germline V gene (reference sequence). CDR3 residues: CASSSRTGGMITEAFF. CDR3 coding DNA: TGTGCCAGCAGTAGTCGGACAGGGGGCATGATCACTGAAGCTTTCTTT.

This chain connects TRBV5-1 to TRBJ2-7, with D uncertain. CDR3 size: 15 residues. Germline CDR1 and CDR2: SGHRS and YFSETQ. V lost 4 bases and J 4 bases, leaving 18 bases between the germline ends. CDR3 sequence reads: CASSPEAGSGYEQYF. In nucleotides, the CDR3 is TGCGCCAGCAGCCCCGAGGCAGGTTCAGGATACGAGCAGTACTTC.

V is TRBV6-2 or TRBV6-3 and J is TRBJ2-1; D is unresolved. The CDR3 is 13 amino acids. V was cut by 5 bases and J by 7 bases, with 12 bases left in between. In germline, CDR1 is MNHEY, CDR2 SVGEGT. The CDR3 region is CASSRTQENEQFF. CDR3 sequence (DNA): TGTGCCAGCAGTAGGACCCAGGAGAATGAGCAGTTCTTC.

The V gene is TRBV11-1, the J gene TRBJ2-6; a weak D match, TRBD2 (5 bases). Trimming cost V 3 bases and J 0 bases, with 9 bases left between them. CDR1 and CDR2 (germline): SGHAT, FQDESV (reference sequence). This CDR3 contains 16 residues. CDR3 nucleotides: TGTGCCAGCAGCTTTGGGAGAATCTCTGGGGCCAACGTCCTGACTTTC. Translating it yields CASSFGRISGANVLTF. Together with reference TRBV11-1 and TRBJ2-6, the CDR3 gives the full variable domain: EAEVAQSPRYKITEKSQAVAFWCDPISGHATLYWYRQILGQGPELLVQFQDESVVDDSQLPKDRFSAERLKGVDSTLKIQPAELGDSAMYLCASSFGRISGANVLTFGAGSRLTVL.

This chain connects TRBV7-9 to TRBJ1-4, with 7 nucleotides matching TRBD1. In germline, CDR1 is SEHNR, CDR2 FQNEAQ (reference sequence). Unmatched junction bases numbered 9, after V lost 4 bases and J lost 4 bases. There are 16 residues in the CDR3. The CDR3 reads CASSSKPTGINEKLFF. As DNA, the CDR3 is TGTGCCAGCAGCTCTAAACCGACAGGGATTAATGAAAAACTGTTTTTT.

V gene TRBV9 combines with J gene TRBJ2-7; TRBD2 might be the D (5 bases). Per germline, CDR1 SGDLS and CDR2 YYNGEE. V was shortened by 4 bases and J by 2 bases, with 16 bases between the two germline ends. This CDR3 contains 15 residues. The CDR3 DNA follows: TGTGCCAGCAGCCCCGGGGTAGCCTCTCCCTACGAGCAGTACTTC. Its protein product is CASSPGVASPYEQYF.

The chain combines TRBV7-2 with TRBJ1-1; perhaps TRBD1 as D (5 bases). The CDR3 has 13 amino acids. The V and J ends lost 7 bases and 1 base respectively, with 10 bases between them. CDR1 and CDR2 (germline): SGHTA, FQGNSA. The CDR3 is CASKPGTNTEAFF. The CDR3 coding sequence is TGTGCCAGCAAGCCCGGGACGAACACTGAAGCTTTCTTT.

This clone was observed a few times. The genes are TRBV6-1 and TRBJ2-7; TRBD2 might be the D (6 bases). The CDR3 runs to 19 residues. V shed 2 bases and J shed 6 bases, with 29 bases lying between them. Looked up from germline, CDR1 is MNHNS and CDR2 is SASEGT. The CDR3 sequence is CASSESASAIPIGKGEQYF. CDR3 nucleotides: TGTGCCAGCAGTGAATCGGCTAGCGCAATTCCAATAGGCAAAGGCGAGCAGTACTTC.

V gene TRBV2 combines with J gene TRBJ1-6, with D perhaps TRBD1 (6 bases). Per the germline V gene, CDR1 is SNHLY and CDR2 is FYNNEI. V was shortened by 6 bases and J by 4 bases, with 13 bases between the two germline ends. This CDR3 is 15 amino acids long. DNA of the CDR3: TGTGCCAGCAGAGGGACAAACTTGTATAATTCACCCCTCCACTTT. It codes for CASRGTNLYNSPLHF.

This chain joins TRBV6-5 and TRBJ2-5, with D perhaps matching TRBD1 (7 bases). Looked up from germline, CDR1 is MNHEY and CDR2 is SVGAGI. Between the trimmed V and J ends, which lost 6 bases and 5 bases, there was a span of 13 bases. This CDR3 comprises 13 residues. The CDR3 spells CASRKTGTETQYF. The DNA for the CDR3 is TGTGCCAGCAGAAAGACAGGGACTGAGACCCAGTACTTC.

The V gene is TRBV5-8, the J gene TRBJ2-5, with 15 positions matching TRBD2. The CDR3 length is 18 residues. The V segment lost 4 bases and the J segment 3 bases; nucleotides outside the gene matches: 10. The germline V gene has CDR1 SGHTS and CDR2 YDEGEE. The DNA of the CDR3 is TGTGCCAGCAGCCTCGGACTAGCGGGAGGGCCGCGCGAAGAGACCCAGTACTTC. Encoded protein: CASSLGLAGGPREETQYF.

The J gene is TRBJ2-5, the V gene TRBV7-9; D gene ambiguous. CDR1 and CDR2 from the germline V gene are SEHNR and FQNEAQ (reference sequence). V lost 10 bases, J lost 1 base, and 13 bases lay in between. CDR3 size: 13 residues. The CDR3 reads CATAYVAQETQYF. CDR3 DNA sequence: TGTGCCACCGCCTATGTCGCCCAAGAGACCCAGTACTTC. Filled out from reference TRBV7-9 and TRBJ2-5, the complete variable domain reads DTGVSQNPRHKITKRGQNVTFRCDPISEHNRLYWYRQTLGQGPEFLTYFQNEAQLEKSRLLSDRFSAERPKGSFSTLEIQRTEQGDSAMYLCATAYVAQETQYFGPGTRLLVL.

This chain uses TRBV10-3 with TRBJ2-2; 13 nucleotides agree with TRBD2. Germline CDR1 is ENHRY and CDR2 is SYGVKD. The CDR3 has 15 residues. V shed 6 bases, J shed 3 bases, and the junction held 1 base outside the gene matches. The CDR3 loop is CAIRGLAGDTGELFF. In DNA form, the CDR3 reads TGTGCCATCAGAGGACTAGCGGGAGACACCGGGGAGCTGTTTTTT.

The V gene is TRBV4-1, the J gene TRBJ2-1; 7 nucleotides line up with TRBD1. Germline CDR1 is MGHRA and CDR2 is YSYEKL. The CDR3 is 16 residues long. Trimming took 0 bases from V and 12 from J; bases not matched to a gene: 14. The CDR3 reads CASSQDLGTARLGQFF. CDR3 coding DNA: TGCGCCAGCAGCCAAGATTTAGGGACAGCTCGACTTGGGCAGTTCTTC.

The CDR3 loop is CSVEGTKSGRDYNEQFF. The DNA for the CDR3 is TGCAGCGTTGAAGGAACGAAAAGCGGGAGGGATTACAATGAGCAGTTCTTC. The V and J genes are TRBV29-1 and TRBJ2-1; 10 bases are shared with TRBD2. CDR3 length: 17 amino acids. V lost 1 base to trimming and J lost 4 bases; unmatched junction nucleotides: 10. The germline CDR1 and CDR2 sequences are SQVTM and ANQGSEA.

J is TRBJ2-2 and V is TRBV11-3, with 9 nucleotides matching TRBD1. Germline-derived CDR1 and CDR2 are SGHNT and YENEEA. This CDR3 spans 15 amino acids. The junction had 0 bases not matched to a gene; V was cut back by 4 bases and J by 0 bases. This chain's CDR3 is CASSWTGANTGELFF. The CDR3 DNA reads TGTGCCAGCAGCTGGACAGGGGCGAACACCGGGGAGCTGTTTTTT.

This chain uses TRBV7-6 with TRBJ2-1; no reliable D call. Looked up from germline, CDR1 is SGHVS and CDR2 is FNYEAQ. The germline V and J ends were trimmed by 1 base and 5 bases, with 6 bases remaining between them. This CDR3 has 13 amino acids. In DNA form, the CDR3 reads TGTGCCAGCAGCTTAGACTGGAACAATGAGCAGTTCTTC. Protein product: CASSLDWNNEQFF.

V gene TRBV19 combines with J gene TRBJ2-7; 9 bases line up with TRBD2. The CDR3 runs to 15 residues. Losses at the gene ends were 4 bases for V and 2 bases for J; bases not matched to a gene: 6. The germline V gene encodes CDR1 LNHDA and CDR2 SQIVND (reference sequence). The CDR3 loop is CASSRASGTTYEQYF. DNA of the CDR3: TGTGCCAGTAGTAGGGCTAGCGGGACTACCTACGAGCAGTACTTC. Complete variable domain (other parts from reference TRBV19 and TRBJ2-7): DGGITQSPKYLFRKEGQNVTLSCEQNLNHDAMYWYRQDPGQGLRLIYYSQIVNDFQKGDIAEGYSVSREKKESFPLTVTSAQKNPTAFYLCASSRASGTTYEQYFGPGTRLTVT.

V and J are TRBV25-1 and TRBJ1-1; D perhaps matches TRBD1 (5 bases). V was cut by 4 bases and J by 11 bases, with 14 bases left in between. The CDR3 totals 12 residues. Germline CDR1 and CDR2: MGHDK and SYGVNS. This chain's CDR3 is CASSGGWELAFF. The CDR3 DNA is TGTGCCAGCAGTGGGGGGTGGGAACTCGCTTTCTTT.

The chain has TRBV3-1 (or the pseudogene TRBV3-2) and TRBJ2-7; TRBD1 matches at 12 bases. V gave up 4 bases and J gave up 6 bases; unmatched junction bases: 10. The CDR3 has 16 amino acids. CDR1 and CDR2 (germline): LGHDT, YNNKEL (reference sequence). CDR3 sequence (DNA): TGTGCCAGCAGCCTTCCCACCGGGACAGGGGGCCTCGAGCAGTACTTC. It is translated as CASSLPTGTGGLEQYF.

V and J are TRBV19 and TRBJ2-2, with TRBD2 matching over 9 bases. The CDR3 is 15 residues long. V lost 8 bases and J lost 1; bases outside the gene matches: 5. The germline CDR1 and CDR2 sequences are LNHDA and SQIVND (reference sequence). CDR3 amino acids: CASVPSGVNTGELFF. The CDR3 DNA follows: TGTGCCAGTGTACCTAGCGGGGTGAACACCGGGGAGCTGTTTTTT.

The rearrangement uses TRBV9 and TRBJ2-7, with D hard to call. Germline assignment: CDR1 SGDLS and CDR2 YYNGEE. V shed 0 bases and J shed 9 bases, with 22 bases lying between them. This CDR3 comprises 16 residues. The CDR3 DNA is TGTGCCAGCAGCGTAGAAGAAGGGTTAGGCCCCTTAGGGCAGTACTTC. It codes for CASSVEEGLGPLGQYF.

This clone occurred a few times. The V call is TRBV7-9, the J call TRBJ2-7, with D perhaps TRBD1 (5 bases). The length of the CDR3 is 14 residues. Germline CDR1 reads SEHNR; CDR2 reads FQNEAQ (reference sequence). V dropped 4 bases and J dropped 2 bases, with 12 bases sitting between them. The CDR3 bases are TGTGCCAGCAGCTCCTCGACAGTCCCCTACGAGCAGTACTTC. Protein product: CASSSSTVPYEQYF.